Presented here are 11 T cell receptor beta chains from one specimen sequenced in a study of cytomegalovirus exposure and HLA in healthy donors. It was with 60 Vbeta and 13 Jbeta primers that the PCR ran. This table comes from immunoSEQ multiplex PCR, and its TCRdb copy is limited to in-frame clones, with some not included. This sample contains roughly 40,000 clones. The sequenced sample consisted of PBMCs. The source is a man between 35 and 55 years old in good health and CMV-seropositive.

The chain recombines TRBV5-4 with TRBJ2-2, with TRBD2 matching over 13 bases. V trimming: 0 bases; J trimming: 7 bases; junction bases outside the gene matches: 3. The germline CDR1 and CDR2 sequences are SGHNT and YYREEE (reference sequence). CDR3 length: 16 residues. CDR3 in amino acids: CASSLEGLAGSGELFF. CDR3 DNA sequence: TGTGCCAGCAGCTTGGAGGGACTAGCGGGAAGCGGGGAGCTGTTTTTT.

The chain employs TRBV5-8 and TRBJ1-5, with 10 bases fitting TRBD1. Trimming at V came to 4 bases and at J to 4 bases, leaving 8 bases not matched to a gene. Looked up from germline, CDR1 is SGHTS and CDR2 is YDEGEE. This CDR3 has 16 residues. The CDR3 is CASSQHTGQGNQPQHF. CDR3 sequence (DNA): TGTGCCAGCAGCCAACACACGGGACAGGGGAATCAGCCCCAGCATTTT.

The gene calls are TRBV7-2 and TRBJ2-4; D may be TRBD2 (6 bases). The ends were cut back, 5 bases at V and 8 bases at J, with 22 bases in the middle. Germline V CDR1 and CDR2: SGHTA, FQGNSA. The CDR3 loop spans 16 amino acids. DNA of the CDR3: TGTGCCAGCAGCCCCGGGACGGTAGAAGGGGAGGACATTCAGTACTTC. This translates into CASSPGTVEGEDIQYF. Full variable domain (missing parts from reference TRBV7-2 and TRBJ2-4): GAGVSQSPSNKVTEKGKDVELRCDPISGHTALYWYRQSLGQGLEFLIYFQGNSAPDKSGLPSDRFSAERTGGSVSTLTIQRTQQEDSAVYLCASSPGTVEGEDIQYFGAGTRLSVL.

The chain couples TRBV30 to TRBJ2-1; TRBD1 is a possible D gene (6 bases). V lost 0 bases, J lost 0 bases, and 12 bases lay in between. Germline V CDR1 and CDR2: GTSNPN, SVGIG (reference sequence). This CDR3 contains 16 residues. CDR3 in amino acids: CAWSVRGISSYNEQFF. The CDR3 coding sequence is TGTGCCTGGAGTGTGAGGGGGATCAGCTCCTACAATGAGCAGTTCTTC.

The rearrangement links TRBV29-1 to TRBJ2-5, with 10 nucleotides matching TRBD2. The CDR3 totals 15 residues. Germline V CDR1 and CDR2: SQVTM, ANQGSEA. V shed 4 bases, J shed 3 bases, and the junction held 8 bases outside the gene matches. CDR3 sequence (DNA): TGCAGCGTTGGGCTAGCGGGAGACAATAAAGAGACCCAGTACTTC. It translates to CSVGLAGDNKETQYF.

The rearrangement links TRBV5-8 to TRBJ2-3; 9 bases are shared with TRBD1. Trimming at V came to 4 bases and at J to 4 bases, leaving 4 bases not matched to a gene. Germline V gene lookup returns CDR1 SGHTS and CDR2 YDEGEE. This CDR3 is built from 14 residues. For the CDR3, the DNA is TGTGCCAGCAGCACCGGACAGGGGCCAGATACGCAGTATTTT. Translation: CASSTGQGPDTQYF.

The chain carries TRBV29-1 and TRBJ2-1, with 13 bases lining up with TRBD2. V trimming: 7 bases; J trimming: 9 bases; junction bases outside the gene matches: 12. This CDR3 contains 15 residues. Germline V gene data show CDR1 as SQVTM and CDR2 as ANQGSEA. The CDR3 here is CSASPTSGRGGEQFF. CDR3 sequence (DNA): TGCAGCGCCTCACCAACTAGCGGGAGGGGGGGTGAGCAGTTCTTC.

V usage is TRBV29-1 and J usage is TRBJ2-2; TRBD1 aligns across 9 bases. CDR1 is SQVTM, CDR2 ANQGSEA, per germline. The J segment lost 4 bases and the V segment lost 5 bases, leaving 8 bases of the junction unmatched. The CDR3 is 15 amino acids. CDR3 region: CSVFGTGRSTGELFF. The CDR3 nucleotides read TGCAGCGTTTTCGGGACAGGGCGGAGCACCGGGGAGCTGTTTTTT.

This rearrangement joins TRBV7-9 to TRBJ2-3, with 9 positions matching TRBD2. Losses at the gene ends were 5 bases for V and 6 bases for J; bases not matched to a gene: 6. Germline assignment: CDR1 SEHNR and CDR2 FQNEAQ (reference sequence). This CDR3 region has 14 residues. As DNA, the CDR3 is TGTGCCAGCAGCCCCGGGACTAGCCAGGATACGCAGTATTTT. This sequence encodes CASSPGTSQDTQYF.

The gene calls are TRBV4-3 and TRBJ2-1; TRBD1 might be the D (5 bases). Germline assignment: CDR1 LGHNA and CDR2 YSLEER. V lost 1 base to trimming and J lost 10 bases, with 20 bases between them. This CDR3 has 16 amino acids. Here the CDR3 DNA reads TGCGCCAGCAGCCAAGCAGGGTCTCAGACGTCCTCGGAGCAGTTCTTC. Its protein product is CASSQAGSQTSSEQFF.

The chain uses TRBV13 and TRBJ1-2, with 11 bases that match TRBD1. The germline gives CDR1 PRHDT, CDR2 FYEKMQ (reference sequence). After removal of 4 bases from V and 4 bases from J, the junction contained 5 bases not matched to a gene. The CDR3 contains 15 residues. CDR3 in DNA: TGTGCCAGCAGCTCCTGGACAGGGGGCGGCTATGGCTACACCTTC. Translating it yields CASSSWTGGGYGYTF.